The 13 T cell receptor beta chains in this list originate from one sample, sequenced in a study of shared clonotypes between healthy human individuals. Produced via immunoSEQ multiplex PCR; TCRdb's table is partial and in-frame only. Of roughly 2.5 million clones listed, approximately 92% were seen once; the top ten hold roughly 0.15%. Sequencing was done on a sample of naive CD4+ T cells sorted from blood. Subset described: CD45RA+ positively selected. Every receptor here comes from a man aged 18 to 30 in good health.

The V and J genes are TRBV5-4 and TRBJ2-6; weak D call: TRBD1 (6 bases). The V end lost 3 bases, the J end lost 1 base, and 11 bases lay between the germline ends. Germline CDR1 SGHNT, CDR2 YYREEE (reference sequence). The CDR3 spans 16 residues. In DNA form, the CDR3 reads TGTGCCAGCAGCTATGCAGGGGCGTCTGGGGCCAACGTCCTGACTTTC. It codes for CASSYAGASGANVLTF.

The J gene is TRBJ1-2, the V gene TRBV6-6; D is undetermined. CDR3 length: 14 amino acids. The germline V and J ends were trimmed by 6 bases and 0 bases, with 11 bases remaining between them. The V gene's germline CDR1 is MNHNY and CDR2 SVGAGI (reference sequence). In DNA form, the CDR3 reads TGTGCCAGCAGCCATGGGGATGCTAACTATGGCTACACCTTC. Amino acid sequence: CASSHGDANYGYTF.

V is TRBV6-1 and J is TRBJ1-2, with D perhaps matching TRBD1 (5 bases). V was cut by 1 base and J by 4 bases, with 16 bases left in between. The CDR3 has 16 residues. Germline CDR1 is MNHNS and CDR2 is SASEGT. The CDR3 DNA reads TGTGCCAGCAGTGAAGAGGGAACGTCGGGGGGCTATGGCTACACCTTC. Encoded protein: CASSEEGTSGGYGYTF.

The V gene is TRBV5-1, the J gene TRBJ2-3; TRBD1 agrees at 9 bases. CDR1 SGHRS and CDR2 YFSETQ come from the germline V gene. V shed 1 base, J shed 2 bases, and the junction held 5 bases outside the gene matches. The CDR3 spans 16 residues. The DNA for the CDR3 is TGCGCCAGCAGCTTGTCCGGGACAGGGCTCACAGATACGCAGTATTTT. Translating it yields CASSLSGTGLTDTQYF. Using reference TRBV5-1 and TRBJ2-3 for the parts outside the CDR3, the full variable domain is KAGVTQTPRYLIKTRGQQVTLSCSPISGHRSVSWYQQTPGQGLQFLFEYFSETQRNKGNFPGRFSGRQFSNSRSEMNVSTLELGDSALYLCASSLSGTGLTDTQYFGPGTRLTVL.

This clone was counted a single time. Additional DNA sequences in this sample encode the identical CDR3. V usage is TRBV5-1 and J usage is TRBJ2-1; tentative D call: TRBD1 (5 bases). The CDR3 is 13 amino acids. CDR1 and CDR2 from the germline V gene are SGHRS and YFSETQ. V was cut by 4 bases and J by 1 base, with 6 bases left in between. CDR3 bases: TGCGCCAGCAGCGCAGGGTCCTACAATGAGCAGTTCTTC. Translation: CASSAGSYNEQFF. The variable domain in full, completed from reference TRBV5-1 and TRBJ2-1, reads KAGVTQTPRYLIKTRGQQVTLSCSPISGHRSVSWYQQTPGQGLQFLFEYFSETQRNKGNFPGRFSGRQFSNSRSEMNVSTLELGDSALYLCASSAGSYNEQFFGPGTRLTVL.

This clone has only a few counts. V is TRBV6-1 and J is TRBJ1-1; TRBD1 matches at 9 bases. Per the germline V gene, CDR1 is MNHNS and CDR2 is SASEGT. This CDR3 is built from 14 residues. The J segment lost 4 bases and the V segment lost 6 bases, leaving 6 bases of the junction unmatched. The CDR3 DNA reads as TGTGCCAGCAGAACAGGGGGCTTCAGCACTGAAGCTTTCTTT. This encodes CASRTGGFSTEAFF.

This clone appeared once. The V call is TRBV2, the J call TRBJ2-3; D might be TRBD2 (6 bases). Germline assignment: CDR1 SNHLY and CDR2 FYNNEI. V was shortened by 6 bases and J by 7 bases, with 17 bases between the two germline ends. This CDR3 spans 14 amino acids. The CDR3 here is CASRTGASTNTQYF. CDR3 coding DNA: TGTGCCAGCAGGACGGGAGCCTCAACAAATACGCAGTATTTT.

The chain links TRBV27 to TRBJ1-6; 8 positions agree with TRBD1. Trimming took 8 bases from V and 2 from J; bases not matched to a gene: 5. Germline loops: CDR1 MNHEY, CDR2 SMNVEV (reference sequence). This CDR3 is 15 amino acids long. CDR3 residues: CASGGRGPYNSPLHF. DNA of the CDR3: TGTGCCAGCGGAGGCAGGGGGCCCTATAATTCACCCCTCCACTTT.

This clone was observed a handful of times. V is TRBV15 and J is TRBJ1-2; unclear D gene. The CDR3 is 12 residues long. The V gene's germline CDR1 is LNHNV and CDR2 YYDKDF (reference sequence). The V end lost 5 bases, the J end lost 1 base, and 5 bases lay between the germline ends. Here the CDR3 DNA reads TGTGCCACCAGCCCAGATAACTATGGCTACACCTTC. This encodes CATSPDNYGYTF. Full variable domain (remainder filled in from reference TRBV15 and TRBJ1-2): DAMVIQNPRYQVTQFGKPVTLSCSQTLNHNVMYWYQQKSSQAPKLLFHYYDKDFNNEADTPDNFQSRRPNTSFCFLDIRSPGLGDTAMYLCATSPDNYGYTFGSGTRLTVV.

This chain connects TRBV25-1 to TRBJ2-7, with D possibly TRBD2 on 5 matching bases. Germline-derived CDR1 and CDR2 are MGHDK and SYGVNS. The CDR3 loop spans 14 amino acids. V dropped 3 bases and J dropped 4 bases, with 13 bases sitting between them. For the CDR3, the DNA is TGTGCCAGCAGTGATCCAGGAGCGGTTTACGAGCAGTACTTC. Its protein product is CASSDPGAVYEQYF.

This chain uses TRBV5-1 with TRBJ2-2, with TRBD1 matching over 8 bases. Germline CDR1 SGHRS, CDR2 YFSETQ. The CDR3 sequence is 15 residues long. Trimming at V came to 1 base and at J to 5 bases, leaving 4 bases not matched to a gene. The CDR3 coding sequence is TGCGCCAGCAGCTTGCCACAGGGGGGAACCGGGGAGCTGTTTTTT. Translation: CASSLPQGGTGELFF.

V usage is TRBV19 and J usage is TRBJ2-2; the D is unclear. V was clipped by 1 base and J by 8 bases, with 14 bases between them. The germline V gene encodes CDR1 LNHDA and CDR2 SQIVND (reference sequence). The length of the CDR3 is 15 residues. In DNA, the CDR3 is TGTGCCAGTAGTATAGCCCAGACCCTCGAGGGGGAGCTGTTTTTT. The encoded protein is CASSIAQTLEGELFF.

V is TRBV5-1 and J is TRBJ2-1; D is possibly TRBD2 (5 bases). Germline-derived CDR1 and CDR2 are SGHRS and YFSETQ. Trimming left V 5 bases short and J 2 bases short, with 14 bases between. The CDR3 length is 15 residues. This CDR3 reads CASRADLGTYNEQFF. DNA of the CDR3: TGCGCCAGCAGGGCAGACCTCGGGACCTACAATGAGCAGTTCTTC.